This TCR beta chain is from a study of blood T cell repertoires in COVID-19 (dated by TCRdb to about 2020). Concerning the study at large: Samples covering the acute and convalescent phases of COVID-19 were provided by collaborators in the United States, Italy and Spain. The prospective study material was composed of cDNA or gDNA derived from T cells, B-cell-depleted T cells, or PBMCs. The dataset comprised deeply sampled blood TCRbeta repertoires from subjects exposed to, actively infected with, or recovered from COVID-19. The repertoires were made available in a free public database intended to serve as a resource for research on the immune response to SARS-CoV-2. Samples came from the ongoing ImmuneRACE study (first 160 participants) plus 1,254 subjects from 6 global collaborators. Sample metadata almost always included a de-identified subject ID, COVID-19 status, age in years and sex. Where available, HLA class I and class II types were obtained from metadata supplied by the sample provider rather than from assay-based typing. Overall study results and their limits: The quantity of clinical and demographic metadata differed by source and by participant and was supplied without curation.

Turning to this clone: The specificity of this receptor is unknown. Base quality data are lacking; no much larger clone is found one base away.

One collaborating source in Seattle enrolled patients during active infection and followed them longitudinally through the course of disease. The collaborating institutions used their own protocols to collect whole blood in K2EDTA tubes. For TCRbeta analysis, collaborator samples were shipped as frozen whole blood, as isolated PBMCs, or as DNA extracted from either sample type. TCRbeta CDR3 regions were amplified from genomic DNA by means of the immunoSEQ Assay, a bias-controlled multiplex PCR. In the authors' own workflow: Nucleated cell counts per sample were estimated from amplification of reference gene primers within the assay. To quantify the absolute abundance of each unique TCRbeta CDR3 rearrangement, sequence reads were collapsed and filtered. For each sample, productive Simpson clonality was calculated by taking the square root of Simpson's diversity index across productive rearrangements. TCRdb retrieved this table from immuneACCESS and kept in-frame rearrangements only. Not all clones are present; in checked studies, unresolved V genes account for under half, and no reason is known for the remainder. D and trimming come from the DNA, and the V and J calls and clone size come from that table. The sample profile shows fewer than 400,000 clones; almost 90% of them were found once. Together, the top ten hold 2.9% of the sample.

This receptor was taken from a woman under 40 with COVID-19, enrolled during active disease. The source material was peripheral blood.

The nucleotide sequence is given as TGTGCCAGCAGCCACGCTTCCCCCGGAGGGGCTGGAAACACCATATATTTT. The encoded protein is CASSHASPGGAGNTIYF. The rearrangement joined TRBV3-1 (or the pseudogene TRBV3-2) to TRBJ1-3; matching of 5 bases hints at TRBD1 as the D gene. The CDR1 and CDR2 encoded by the germline V gene (reference sequence) are LGHDT and YNNKEL. The V end loses 3 bases and the J end loses 2 bases, and a stretch of 17 bases separates them. The CDR3 starts with the cysteine, ends with the phenylalanine, and has 17 residues. CDR3 DNA only is kept here, 51 bases in frame from base 1.